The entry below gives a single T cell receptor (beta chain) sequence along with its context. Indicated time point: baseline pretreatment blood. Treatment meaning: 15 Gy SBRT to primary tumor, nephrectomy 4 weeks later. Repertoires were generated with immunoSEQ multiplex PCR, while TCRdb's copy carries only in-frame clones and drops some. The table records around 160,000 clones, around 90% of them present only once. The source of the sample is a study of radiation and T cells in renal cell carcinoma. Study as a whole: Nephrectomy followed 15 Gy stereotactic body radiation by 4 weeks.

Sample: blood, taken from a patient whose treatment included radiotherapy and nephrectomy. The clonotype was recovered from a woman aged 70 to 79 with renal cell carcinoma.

The CDR3 here is CASSLGGAGANVLTF. As DNA, the CDR3 is TGTGCCAGCAGCCTAGGGGGGGCTGGGGCCAACGTCCTGACTTTC. The chain recombines TRBV9 with TRBJ2-6; D may be TRBD2 (7 bases). This CDR3 has 15 residues. V lost 4 bases and J 2 bases, leaving 10 bases between the germline ends. Germline-derived CDR1 and CDR2 are SGDLS and YYNGEE. Drawing the rest from reference TRBV9 and TRBJ2-6, the complete variable domain is DSGVTQTPKHLITATGQRVTLRCSPRSGDLSVYWYQQSLDQGLQFLIQYYNGEERAKGNILERFSAQQFPDLHSELNLSSLELGDSALYFCASSLGGAGANVLTFGAGSRLTVL.